This TCR beta chain derives from a study of radiotherapy plus CTLA-4 blockade in lung cancer. General study results and limits: Reported findings show early blood T cell clone dynamics, with interferon-beta, best predicted response. After treatment with radiotherapy plus ipilimumab, TCR clones that came from the tumor expanded in blood.

Ipilimumab-mediated CTLA-4 blockade plus focal radiation was given to patients having chemo-refractory metastatic non-small-cell lung cancer. Assay used: immunoSEQ multiplex PCR; TCRdb lists only in-frame clones, some missing. In the table there are fewer than 90,000 clones, around four fifths of which are singletons. A word on this clone: Antigen specificity is unknown.

The CDR3 contains 14 residues. The germline CDR1 and CDR2 sequences are MNHEY and SVGAGI. V trimming: 6 bases; J trimming: 6 bases; junction bases outside the gene matches: 8. The chain recombines TRBV6-5 with TRBJ1-1; the match to TRBD1 covers 9 bases. The sample in question was peripheral blood, obtained from a patient treated with radiotherapy plus ipilimumab. This sequence originates from a human donor with non-small cell lung cancer who had stable disease on radiotherapy plus ipilimumab. The CDR3 bases are TGTGCCAGCAGCCGGGGGGACAGGGACGCTGAAGCTTTCTTT. It is translated as CASSRGDRDAEAFF.